This TCR beta chain was found in a study of blood T cell repertoires in COVID-19 (dated by TCRdb to about 2020). For the study in its entirety: The collaborator samples originated in the United States, Italy and Spain and spanned the acute and convalescent phases of COVID-19. The material from the prospective study consisted of cDNA or gDNA derived from T cells, B-cell-depleted T cells, or PBMCs. The dataset comprised deeply sampled blood TCRbeta repertoires from subjects exposed to, actively infected with, or recovered from COVID-19. The repertoires were released in a freely available public database meant as a resource for research on the immune response to SARS-CoV-2. Samples came from the ongoing ImmuneRACE study (first 160 participants) plus 1,254 subjects from 6 global collaborators. Nearly every sample came with metadata listing a de-identified subject ID, COVID-19 status, age in years and sex. Where available, HLA class I and class II types were obtained from metadata supplied by the sample provider rather than from assay-based typing. Overall results and qualifications from the work: Clinical and demographic metadata were provided uncurated, with the amount varying by source and participant.

Each collaborating institution followed its own protocols to collect whole blood in K2EDTA tubes. For TCRbeta analysis, collaborators shipped samples in one of three forms: frozen whole blood, isolated PBMCs, or DNA extracted from either of those sample types. V loses 2 bases at its end and J loses 1 base; junction bases beyond the gene matches: 3. From cysteine to phenylalanine, the CDR3 is 16 amino acids long. The kept DNA is CDR3 alone, 48 bases in frame from the first base. The germline V gene encodes CDR1 SGHRS and CDR2 YFSETQ. The immunoSEQ Assay, a bias-controlled multiplex PCR, was used to amplify TCRbeta CDR3 regions from genomic DNA. As for how the authors treated the data: The number of nucleated cells in each sample was estimated from the amplification of reference gene primers within the assay. Sequence reads were collapsed and filtered to measure the absolute abundance of every unique TCRbeta CDR3 rearrangement. For each sample, productive Simpson clonality was calculated as the square root of Simpson's diversity index across productive rearrangements. TCRdb mirrors the immuneACCESS table, restricted to in-frame sequences. Some clones are absent from its copies; in checked studies, under half trace to an unresolved V gene, and the reason for the others is unknown. Clone size and the V and J calls come from that table; the DNA yielded D and trimming. Counted in this sample were roughly 500,000 clones; approximately 85% of them appeared once. The ten largest clones take up approximately 2.9% of the sample.

In this sample, this clone turned up many times. Its antigen target is currently unknown. No base qualities exist here, and no much larger clone lies one base off it. Other DNA sequences from this sample encode an identical CDR3 as well. The chain was built from TRBV5-1 and TRBJ2-2; the junction holds 9 bases that match TRBD1. Sequenced material: peripheral blood. This receptor was obtained from a human donor in a cohort sampled during active COVID-19. The CDR3 region reads CASSFGGQGNTGELFF. The base sequence is TGCGCCAGCAGCTTCGGGGGACAGGGGAACACCGGGGAGCTGTTTTTT.